This TCR beta chain was documented in a study of beta chain features in type 1 diabetes. This clone was picked up a small number of times. Looked up from germline, CDR1 is SQVTM and CDR2 is ANQGSEA. V was pared by 1 base and J by 2 bases, with 1 base of the junction left unmatched. The CDR3 is 16 amino acids. Expressed TCRB transcripts were sequenced, since all the RNA that had been isolated was reverse transcribed. Samples of naive, central memory and regulatory T cells yielded a mean of around 3.4 million reads. Produced via immunoSEQ multiplex PCR; TCRdb's table is partial and in-frame only. In the table there are 300,000 to 450,000 clones, around 20% of which are singletons.

The rearrangement uses TRBV29-1 and TRBJ2-2, with 13 bases aligning to TRBD2. The TCR comes from a woman in her late teens or twenties in good health. Sequenced: naive CD4+ T cells from blood. CDR3 residues: CSVEGLAGGNTGELFF. The CDR3 nucleotides read TGCAGCGTTGAAGGACTAGCGGGGGGTAACACCGGGGAGCTGTTTTTT.